The rows below give T cell receptor beta chains drawn from one sample of a study of OX40 agonist ivuxolimab in advanced cancers. TCRdb's copy holds only in-frame clones and misses some; the assay was immunoSEQ multiplex PCR. The sample includes approximately 80,000 clones, around 90% of them seen just once. Specimen: CD4+ or CD8+ T cells sorted from blood, collected in a trial of the OX40 agonist ivuxolimab. The receptors here all came from an adult with an advanced solid tumor such as melanoma, head and neck, liver or kidney cancer. Each CDR3 is given with its conserved first and last residue. Each record gives: J gene, V gene, CDR3 protein.

j_call: TRBJ2-7
v_call: TRBV7-9
cdr3_aa: CASSFLTQKHEQYF

j_call: TRBJ1-3
v_call: TRBV28
cdr3_aa: CASTRTSGNTIYF

j_call: TRBJ2-2
v_call: TRBV6-4
cdr3_aa: CASSDQGLGTGELFF

j_call: TRBJ1-1
v_call: TRBV5-1
cdr3_aa: CASSLNTGVNTEAFF

j_call: TRBJ2-7
v_call: TRBV15
cdr3_aa: CATSSPGLPYEQYF

j_call: TRBJ2-1
v_call: TRBV27
cdr3_aa: CASSFFGLAGGHEQFF

j_call: TRBJ2-7
v_call: TRBV6-6
cdr3_aa: CASGRGDYEQYF

j_call: TRBJ1-6
v_call: TRBV2
cdr3_aa: CASSEAGNNSPLHF

j_call: TRBJ1-4
v_call: TRBV29-1
cdr3_aa: CSVRTINEKLFF

j_call: TRBJ2-3
v_call: TRBV19
cdr3_aa: CASSTSGTGPEDTQYF

j_call: TRBJ2-5
v_call: TRBV25-1
cdr3_aa: CASSGVTQYF

j_call: TRBJ2-1
v_call: TRBV30
cdr3_aa: CALESSFYNEQFF

j_call: TRBJ1-1
v_call: TRBV7-8
cdr3_aa: CASSWRLGEQTEAFF

j_call: TRBJ2-3
v_call: TRBV5-1
cdr3_aa: CASSFERATDTQYF

j_call: TRBJ1-5
v_call: TRBV5-6
cdr3_aa: CASSLGQGSQPQHF

j_call: TRBJ2-7
v_call: TRBV28
cdr3_aa: CASSLPRGSGDEQYF

j_call: TRBJ2-5
v_call: TRBV11-2
cdr3_aa: CASSERPGERGRGTQYF

j_call: TRBJ2-5
v_call: TRBV5-6
cdr3_aa: CASSLAEGNPAETQYF

j_call: TRBJ2-1
v_call: TRBV6-6
cdr3_aa: CASSYRGNNEQFF

j_call: TRBJ2-1
v_call: TRBV19
cdr3_aa: CASSTWDSHSYNEQFF

j_call: TRBJ2-5
v_call: TRBV19
cdr3_aa: CASSMSMETQYF

j_call: TRBJ1-2
v_call: TRBV14
cdr3_aa: CASSRARGGYTF

j_call: TRBJ2-3
v_call: TRBV21-1
cdr3_aa: CASSKGTSGSRAQYF

j_call: TRBJ2-7
v_call: TRBV19
cdr3_aa: CASSIGEAYEQYF

j_call: TRBJ1-4
v_call: TRBV12-5
cdr3_aa: CASGSGQGDEKLFF

j_call: TRBJ1-2
v_call: TRBV6-5
cdr3_aa: CASSYHGQAGYGYTF

j_call: TRBJ2-5
v_call: TRBV30
cdr3_aa: CAWTRGETQYF

j_call: TRBJ1-1
v_call: TRBV2
cdr3_aa: CASSAQGDGTEAFF

j_call: TRBJ1-1
v_call: TRBV15
cdr3_aa: CATSPAGVNTEAFF

j_call: TRBJ1-2
v_call: TRBV5-6
cdr3_aa: CASSLELQGGYTF

j_call: TRBJ2-4
v_call: TRBV21-1
cdr3_aa: CASSKTSSGENIQYF

j_call: TRBJ1-4
v_call: TRBV28
cdr3_aa: CASSSTGGAGSNEKLFF

j_call: TRBJ2-7
v_call: TRBV11-2
cdr3_aa: CASSKEWTSGSEQYF

j_call: NA
v_call: TRBV2
cdr3_aa: CASSEEGVTGGQLNSYEQYF

j_call: TRBJ2-5
v_call: TRBV18
cdr3_aa: CASSPRDRGETQYF

j_call: TRBJ1-4
v_call: TRBV18
cdr3_aa: CASSPPGTGLIGKLFF

j_call: TRBJ2-3
v_call: TRBV2
cdr3_aa: CASSDGYSGPRGADTQYF

j_call: TRBJ2-1
v_call: TRBV11-2
cdr3_aa: CASSLGGSPGNEQFF

j_call: TRBJ2-7
v_call: TRBV5-1
cdr3_aa: CASSLLEGAVYEQYF

j_call: TRBJ2-2
v_call: TRBV7-7
cdr3_aa: CASSQQGMGTGELFF

j_call: TRBJ2-3
v_call: TRBV19
cdr3_aa: CASSIPTRSTQDTQYF

j_call: TRBJ1-1
v_call: TRBV28
cdr3_aa: CASSYPHMGTEAFF